The entry below describes one T cell receptor beta chain. The record originates from a study of blood T cell repertoires in COVID-19. Study-wide context: Sample material is recorded as cDNA or gDNA derived from T cells, B-cell-depleted T cells, or PBMCs.

The method was immunoSEQ multiplex PCR; TCRdb's version includes in-frame clones alone and lacks a portion of them. The profile shows about 250,000 clones, 65% to 85% of them singletons. Germline V gene sequence: CDR1 LNHNV, CDR2 YYDKDF (reference sequence). V lost 5 bases and J 3 bases, leaving 14 bases between the germline ends. The CDR3 covers 15 residues. Material: peripheral blood. The sequence came from a man over 45 with active or convalescent COVID-19. The chain joins TRBV15 to TRBJ1-5; tentatively, D is TRBD1 (5 bases). The CDR3 coding sequence is TGTGCCACCAGCCCCTCGGGGGATGTCAATCAGCCCCAGCATTTT. It specifies CATSPSGDVNQPQHF.